These T cell receptor beta chains were read from a single sample in a study of T cells in Graves' hyperthyroidism and ophthalmopathy. MiXCR, run by TCRdb on the multiplex PCR reads, gives a single entry per CDR3 protein. Seen here are 300,000 to 350,000 distinct CDR3 sequences, over 11% observed once, and the top ten hold under 30%. Sequencing used blood. The origin of the receptors is a woman in her thirties with Graves' hyperthyroidism. Each CDR3 is given with its conserved first and last residue. Fields, in order: V gene, D gene, J gene, clone size, CDR3 protein, CDR3 DNA. D genes are given only for firm matches. Some rows mark clone size as missing; the rest say once, few, many or name a class of expanded clone.

v_call: TRBV20-1; d_call: .; j_call: TRBJ1-1; clone_size: few; cdr3_aa: CSAGGGLVRRSTEAFF; cdr3_nt: TGCAGTGCGGGAGGGGGTCTTGTCAGAAGGAGCACTGAAGCTTTCTTT
v_call: TRBV28; d_call: .; j_call: TRBJ2-7; clone_size: many; cdr3_aa: CASRPGGPSYEQYF; cdr3_nt: TGTGCCAGCAGGCCCGGGGGACCCTCCTACGAGCAGTACTTC
v_call: TRBV7-3; d_call: TRBD2; j_call: TRBJ2-2; clone_size: .; cdr3_aa: CASSLKGRTSGSIGELFF; cdr3_nt: TGTGCCAGCAGCTTAAAAGGAAGGACTAGTGGGTCTATCGGGGAGCTGTTTTTT
v_call: TRBV9; d_call: TRBD2; j_call: TRBJ2-1; clone_size: few; cdr3_aa: CASSVGGRADGEQFF; cdr3_nt: TGTGCCAGCAGCGTCGGCGGGAGGGCCGACGGTGAGCAGTTCTTC
v_call: TRBV7-2; d_call: .; j_call: TRBJ2-6; clone_size: .; cdr3_aa: CASSLSRLPSGANVLTF; cdr3_nt: TGTGCCAGCAGCTTATCCAGGCTCCCCTCTGGGGCCAACGTCCTGACTTTC
v_call: TRBV7-6; d_call: .; j_call: TRBJ2-7; clone_size: many; cdr3_aa: CASSLGASTYEQYF; cdr3_nt: TGTGCCAGCAGCTTAGGGGCTAGTACCTACGAGCAGTACTTC
v_call: TRBV2; d_call: .; j_call: TRBJ1-3; clone_size: .; cdr3_aa: CASSAPHLDSGNTIYF; cdr3_nt: TGTGCCAGCAGTGCCCCCCACCTAGACTCTGGAAACACCATATATTTT
v_call: TRBV6-1; d_call: TRBD2; j_call: TRBJ2-7; clone_size: many; cdr3_aa: CASSEAAPAGGSYEQYF; cdr3_nt: TGTGCCAGCAGTGAAGCTGCCCCAGCGGGAGGATCCTACGAGCAGTACTTC
v_call: TRBV30; d_call: .; j_call: TRBJ2-3; clone_size: .; cdr3_aa: CAWSKTGRTDTQYF; cdr3_nt: TGTGCCTGGAGTAAAACGGGGCGCACAGATACGCAGTATTTT
v_call: TRBV12-3/TRBV12-4; d_call: TRBD1; j_call: TRBJ1-5; clone_size: once; cdr3_aa: CASSDTGVSQPQHF; cdr3_nt: TGTGCCAGCAGTGATACAGGGGTGAGTCAGCCCCAGCATTTT
v_call: TRBV2; d_call: .; j_call: TRBJ2-5; clone_size: many; cdr3_aa: CASSDGETQYF; cdr3_nt: TGTGCCAGCAGTGACGGAGAGACCCAGTACTTC
v_call: TRBV5-8; d_call: .; j_call: TRBJ1-1; clone_size: many; cdr3_aa: CASSLGAGLPTLNTEAFF; cdr3_nt: TGTGCCAGCAGCTTGGGGGCAGGGCTACCGACTTTGAACACTGAAGCTTTCTTT
v_call: TRBV28; d_call: .; j_call: TRBJ2-3; clone_size: .; cdr3_aa: CASSLDRTASTDTQYF; cdr3_nt: TGTGCCAGCAGTTTAGATAGGACAGCCAGCACAGATACGCAGTATTTT
v_call: TRBV10-3; d_call: .; j_call: TRBJ2-5; clone_size: many; cdr3_aa: CAISEDSRRLEWETQYF; cdr3_nt: TGTGCCATCAGTGAGGATTCCCGGCGTCTCGAATGGGAGACCCAGTACTTC
v_call: TRBV10-3; d_call: TRBD2; j_call: TRBJ2-5; clone_size: many; cdr3_aa: CAISELAGVKTQYF; cdr3_nt: TGTGCCATCAGTGAGCTAGCGGGAGTAAAGACCCAGTACTTC
v_call: TRBV6-2/TRBV6-3; d_call: .; j_call: TRBJ1-2; clone_size: .; cdr3_aa: CASSYRGGYGYTF; cdr3_nt: TGTGCCAGCAGTTATAGGGGGGGCTATGGCTACACCTTC
v_call: TRBV3-1; d_call: .; j_call: TRBJ1-1; clone_size: .; cdr3_aa: CASSSPLRLGTEAFF; cdr3_nt: TGTGCCAGCAGCTCCCCCCTGAGACTGGGCACTGAAGCTTTCTTT
v_call: TRBV12-3/TRBV12-4; d_call: .; j_call: TRBJ1-3; clone_size: many; cdr3_aa: CASRTTVSGNTIYF; cdr3_nt: TGTGCCAGCAGAACGACAGTCTCTGGAAACACCATATATTTT
v_call: TRBV5-1; d_call: .; j_call: TRBJ2-7; clone_size: many; cdr3_aa: CASRTDTYEQYF; cdr3_nt: TGCGCCAGCAGGACGGACACCTACGAGCAGTACTTC
v_call: TRBV6-2/TRBV6-3; d_call: TRBD1; j_call: TRBJ2-4; clone_size: few; cdr3_aa: CASSYSPDRAAKNIQYF; cdr3_nt: TGTGCCAGCAGTTACTCTCCGGACAGGGCAGCCAAAAACATTCAGTACTTC
v_call: TRBV28; d_call: .; j_call: TRBJ2-2; clone_size: many; cdr3_aa: CASSPGTRDTGELFF; cdr3_nt: TGTGCCAGCAGCCCCGGGACGAGGGATACCGGGGAGCTGTTTTTT
v_call: TRBV7-9; d_call: TRBD1; j_call: TRBJ1-2; clone_size: few; cdr3_aa: CASSFTGANYGYTF; cdr3_nt: TGTGCCAGCAGCTTTACAGGGGCTAACTATGGCTACACCTTC
v_call: TRBV20-1; d_call: TRBD1; j_call: TRBJ2-1; clone_size: few; cdr3_aa: CSAHQGAPFF; cdr3_nt: TGCAGTGCTCATCAGGGGGCACCGTTCTTC
v_call: TRBV3-1; d_call: .; j_call: TRBJ2-7; clone_size: few; cdr3_aa: CASSQGTITYEQYF; cdr3_nt: TGTGCCAGCAGCCAAGGGACTATTACCTACGAGCAGTACTTC